This record concerns one T cell receptor (beta chain) sequence. Antigen unknown. The table came from immunoSEQ multiplex PCR; TCRdb's copy has only in-frame clones and leaves some out. The data show 29,000 or so clones, around nine tenths seen once. The sample comes from a study of lymphopenia after photon versus proton radiotherapy. General observations from the study: Authors raise, but do not show, better survival with proton therapy. In patients who died, overall survival fell as post-nadir TCR diversity dropped more. Photon-treated patients lost naive T cells and TCR diversity; proton-treated stayed stable. Oligoclonal CD8+ Temra expansion after nadir drove photon patients' diversity drop.

The source is a woman aged 55-70 years with cholangiocarcinoma. Some clones in this sample may be carry-over from other donors' samples. The sequencing used peripheral blood, collected from a patient treated with proton-based radiotherapy.

DNA of the CDR3: TGCGCCGGGGGAAGCGGGAAGGATGAGCAGTTCTTC. This codes for CAGGSGKDEQFF. The rearrangement links TRBV10-2 to TRBJ2-1, with 7 bases fitting TRBD2. The V gene end was trimmed by 11 bases and the J gene end by 8 bases; junction bases not matched to a gene: 9. Germline V gene sequence: CDR1 WSHSY, CDR2 SAAADI. The CDR3 runs to 12 residues.